The T cell receptor beta chain under discussion was sequenced for a study of Ad26.COV2.S vaccination and SARS-CoV-2 variants. Sequencing was performed with immunoSEQ multiplex PCR; in TCRdb, only in-frame clones are kept and a portion is missing. Here the sample spans about 87,000 clones, approximately 86% being singletons. To note about this clone: The antigen remains unidentified.

General study points: After vaccination, reports described spike-specific CD8+ and CD4+ T cell responses as showing substantial breadth. There was a possibility that the TCR breadth and depth analyses underestimated total T cell responses. People given the vaccine had a wider spike-specific TCR breadth than placebo recipients did.

V was shortened by 6 bases and J by 6 bases, with 11 bases between the two germline ends. The CDR3 is 13 residues long. Looked up from germline, CDR1 is LNHDA and CDR2 is SQIVND (reference sequence). The V gene is TRBV19, the J gene TRBJ2-2; D is unresolved. This TCR derives from a human donor who had recovered from COVID-19. The sequences come from peripheral blood, collected after recovery from COVID-19. In DNA, the CDR3 is TGTGCCAGTAGCATCATTGAGGCCGGGGAGCTGTTTTTT. It specifies CASSIIEAGELFF.